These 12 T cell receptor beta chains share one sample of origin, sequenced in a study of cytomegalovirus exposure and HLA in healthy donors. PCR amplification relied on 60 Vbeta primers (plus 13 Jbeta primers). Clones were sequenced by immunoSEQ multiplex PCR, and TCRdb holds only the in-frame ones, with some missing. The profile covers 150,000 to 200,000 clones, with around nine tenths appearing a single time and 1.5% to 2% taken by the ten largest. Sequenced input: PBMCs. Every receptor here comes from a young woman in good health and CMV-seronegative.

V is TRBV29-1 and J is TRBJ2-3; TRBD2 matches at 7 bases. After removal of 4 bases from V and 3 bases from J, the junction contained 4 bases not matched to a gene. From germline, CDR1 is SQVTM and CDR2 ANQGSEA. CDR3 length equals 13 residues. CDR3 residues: CSVGRERTDTQYF. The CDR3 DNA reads TGCAGCGTTGGGCGGGAGAGGACAGATACGCAGTATTTT.

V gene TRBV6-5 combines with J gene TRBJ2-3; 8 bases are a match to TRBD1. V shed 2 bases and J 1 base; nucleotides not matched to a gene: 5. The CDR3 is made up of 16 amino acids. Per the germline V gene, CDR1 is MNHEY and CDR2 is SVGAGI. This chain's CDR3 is CASSYDGTGGTDTQYF. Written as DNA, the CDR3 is TGTGCCAGCAGTTACGACGGGACAGGAGGCACAGATACGCAGTATTTT.

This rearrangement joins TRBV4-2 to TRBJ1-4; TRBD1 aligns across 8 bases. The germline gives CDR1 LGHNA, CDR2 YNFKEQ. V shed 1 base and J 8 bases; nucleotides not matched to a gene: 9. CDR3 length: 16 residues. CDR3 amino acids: CASSQGLGRGQEKLFF. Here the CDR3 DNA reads TGTGCCAGCAGCCAAGGTCTAGGCAGGGGGCAGGAAAAACTGTTTTTT.

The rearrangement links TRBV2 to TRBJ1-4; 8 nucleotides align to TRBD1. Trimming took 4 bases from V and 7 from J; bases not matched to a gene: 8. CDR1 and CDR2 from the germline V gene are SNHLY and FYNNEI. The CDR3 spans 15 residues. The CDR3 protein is CASSVRGTGGEKLFF. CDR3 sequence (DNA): TGTGCCAGCAGTGTCCGTGGGACAGGTGGTGAAAAACTGTTTTTT.

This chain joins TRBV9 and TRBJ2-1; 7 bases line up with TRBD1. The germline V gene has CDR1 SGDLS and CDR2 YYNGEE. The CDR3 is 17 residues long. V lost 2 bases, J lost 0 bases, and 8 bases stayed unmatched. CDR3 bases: TGTGCCAGCAGCGTTACAACAGGGGCGAGCTCCTACAATGAGCAGTTCTTC. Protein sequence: CASSVTTGASSYNEQFF.

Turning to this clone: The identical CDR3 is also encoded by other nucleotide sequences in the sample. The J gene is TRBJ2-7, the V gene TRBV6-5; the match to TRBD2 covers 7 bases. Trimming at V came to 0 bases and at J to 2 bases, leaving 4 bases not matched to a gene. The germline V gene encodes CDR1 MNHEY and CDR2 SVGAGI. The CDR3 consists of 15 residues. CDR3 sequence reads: CASSYSTGGAYEQYF. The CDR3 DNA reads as TGTGCCAGCAGTTACTCGACGGGGGGTGCCTACGAGCAGTACTTC.

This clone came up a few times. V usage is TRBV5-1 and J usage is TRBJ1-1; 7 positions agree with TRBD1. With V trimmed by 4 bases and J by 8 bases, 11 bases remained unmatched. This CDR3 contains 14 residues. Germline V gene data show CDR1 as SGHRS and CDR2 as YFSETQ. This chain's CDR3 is CASSITGASIEAFF. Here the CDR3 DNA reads TGCGCCAGCAGCATTACAGGGGCTAGCATCGAAGCTTTCTTT.

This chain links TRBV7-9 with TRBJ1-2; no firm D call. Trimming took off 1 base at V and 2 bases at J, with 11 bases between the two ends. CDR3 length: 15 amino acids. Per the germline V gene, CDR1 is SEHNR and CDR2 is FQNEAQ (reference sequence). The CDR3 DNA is TGTGCCAGCAGCTTAGGAGGCAGCGGCAACTATGGCTACACCTTC. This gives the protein CASSLGGSGNYGYTF. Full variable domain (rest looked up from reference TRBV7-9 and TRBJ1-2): DTGVSQNPRHKITKRGQNVTFRCDPISEHNRLYWYRQTLGQGPEFLTYFQNEAQLEKSRLLSDRFSAERPKGSFSTLEIQRTEQGDSAMYLCASSLGGSGNYGYTFGSGTRLTVV.

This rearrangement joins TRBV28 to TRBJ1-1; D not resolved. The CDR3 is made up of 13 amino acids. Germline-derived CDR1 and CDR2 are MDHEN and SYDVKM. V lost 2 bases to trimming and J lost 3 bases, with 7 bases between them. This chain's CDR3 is CASSLLSDTEAFF. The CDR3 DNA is TGTGCCAGCAGTTTACTTTCCGACACTGAAGCTTTCTTT. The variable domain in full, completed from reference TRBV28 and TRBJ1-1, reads DVKVTQSSRYLVKRTGEKVFLECVQDMDHENMFWYRQDPGLGLRLIYFSYDVKMKEKGDIPEGYSVSREKKERFSLILESASTNQTSMYLCASSLLSDTEAFFGQGTRLTVV.

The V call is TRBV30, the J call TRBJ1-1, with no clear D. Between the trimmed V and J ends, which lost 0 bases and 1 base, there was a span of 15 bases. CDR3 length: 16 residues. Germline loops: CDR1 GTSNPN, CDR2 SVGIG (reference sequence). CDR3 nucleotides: TGTGCCTGGAGTGTACCTTGGCAGGTTGGGAACACTGAAGCTTTCTTT. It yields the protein CAWSVPWQVGNTEAFF.

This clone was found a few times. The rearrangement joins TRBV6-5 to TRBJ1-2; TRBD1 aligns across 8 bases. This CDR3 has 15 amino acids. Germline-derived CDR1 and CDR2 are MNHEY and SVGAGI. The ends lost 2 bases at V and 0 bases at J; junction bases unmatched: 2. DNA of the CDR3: TGTGCCAGCAGTTACACGGACAGGGCTAACTATGGCTACACCTTC. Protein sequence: CASSYTDRANYGYTF.

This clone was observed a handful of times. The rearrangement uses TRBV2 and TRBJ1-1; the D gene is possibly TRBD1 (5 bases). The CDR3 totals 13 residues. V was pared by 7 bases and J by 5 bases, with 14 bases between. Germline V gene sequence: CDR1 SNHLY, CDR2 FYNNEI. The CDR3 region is CASNLLGGTEAFF. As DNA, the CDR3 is TGTGCCAGCAATTTACTTGGGGGGACTGAAGCTTTCTTT.